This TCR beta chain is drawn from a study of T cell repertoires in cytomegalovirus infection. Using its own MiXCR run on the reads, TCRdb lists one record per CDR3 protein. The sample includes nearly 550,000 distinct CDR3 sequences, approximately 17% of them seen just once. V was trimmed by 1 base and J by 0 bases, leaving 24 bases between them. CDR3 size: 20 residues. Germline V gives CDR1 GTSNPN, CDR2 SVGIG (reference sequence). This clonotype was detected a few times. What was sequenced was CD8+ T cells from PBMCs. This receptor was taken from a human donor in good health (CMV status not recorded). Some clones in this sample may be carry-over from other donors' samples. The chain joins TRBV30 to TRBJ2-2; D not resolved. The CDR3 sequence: CAWSARGGRLPGSNTGELFF. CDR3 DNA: TGTGCCTGGAGTGCCCGAGGTGGCAGGTTGCCCGGATCGAACACCGGGGAGCTGTTTTTT.